This T cell receptor beta chain was obtained from a study of T and B cells in COVID-19 patients. The wider study: In the active-infection cohort, nine tenths of the roughly 20 patients had comorbidities linked to unfavorable COVID-19 outcome. Notes on the study in general: Patients with COVID-19 reportedly showed strongly skewed T cell receptor beta variable and joining gene usage.

Concerning this clonotype itself: Its target is unknown.

Multiplex PCR with BIOMED2 TRB-A/B primer pools amplified TRB rearrangements. TCRdb independently ran MiXCR on the multiplex PCR reads; one entry per CDR3 protein. The sample lists 20,000 or so distinct CDR3 sequences, 35% to 40% seen once, with about 15% in the top ten. Germline loops: CDR1 LNHDA, CDR2 SQIVND (reference sequence). The ends lost 8 bases at V and 5 bases at J; junction bases unmatched: 11. The CDR3 is made up of 14 amino acids. TRB was amplified from about 260-540 ng of blood genomic DNA. The source of this sequence is a human donor with active COVID-19. Sequenced sample: blood. The chain combines TRBV19 with TRBJ2-5, with 7 bases lining up with TRBD1. The chain's CDR3 is CASARTGAWETQYF. In DNA, the CDR3 is TGTGCCAGTGCCCGGACAGGTGCATGGGAGACCCAGTACTTC.